This T cell receptor (beta chain) comes out of a study of cytomegalovirus exposure and HLA in healthy donors. Study information: Later analysis reported that the roughly 120 validation repertoires shared the platform of the 600 to 750 first-cohort repertoires.

The validation cohort, a group of around 130 subjects, included the donors and was separate from the roughly 670-subject first cohort. Measured with immunoSEQ multiplex PCR; TCRdb has only the in-frame clones, and not every one. The sample holds about 220,000 clones, 70% to 90% seen once. As concerns this clone: The target antigen is unknown. The same CDR3 also results from other DNA sequences found in this sample.

In germline, CDR1 is ENHRY, CDR2 SYGVKD. The CDR3 runs to 14 residues. V lost 5 bases, J lost 0 bases, and 8 bases lay in between. Study conclusions and caveats: For most TCR sequences rarity was the rule, although some public TCRs occurred in many donors. The study labeled more than 150 TCR beta chains cytomegalovirus-associated.

This receptor was taken from a woman between 18 and 29 years old in good health and CMV-seronegative. What was sequenced was PBMCs. The chain has TRBV10-3 and TRBJ2-1; TRBD1 might be the D (6 bases). As DNA, the CDR3 is TGTGCCATCAGTCGACAGGACTCCTACAATGAGCAGTTCTTC. Translating gives CAISRQDSYNEQFF.